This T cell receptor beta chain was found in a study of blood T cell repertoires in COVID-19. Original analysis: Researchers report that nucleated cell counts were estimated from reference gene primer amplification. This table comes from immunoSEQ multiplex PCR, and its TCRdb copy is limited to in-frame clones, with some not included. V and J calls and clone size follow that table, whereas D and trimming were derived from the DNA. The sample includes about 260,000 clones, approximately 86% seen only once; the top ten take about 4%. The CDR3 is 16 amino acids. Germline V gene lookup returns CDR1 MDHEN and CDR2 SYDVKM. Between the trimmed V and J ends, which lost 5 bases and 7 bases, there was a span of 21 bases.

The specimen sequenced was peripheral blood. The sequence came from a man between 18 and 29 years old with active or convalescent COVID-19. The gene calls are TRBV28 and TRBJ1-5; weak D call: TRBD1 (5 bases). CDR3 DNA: TGTGCCAGCAGTCCACCCACAGGCCCGCAGGGACAGCCCCAGCATTTT. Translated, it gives CASSPPTGPQGQPQHF.